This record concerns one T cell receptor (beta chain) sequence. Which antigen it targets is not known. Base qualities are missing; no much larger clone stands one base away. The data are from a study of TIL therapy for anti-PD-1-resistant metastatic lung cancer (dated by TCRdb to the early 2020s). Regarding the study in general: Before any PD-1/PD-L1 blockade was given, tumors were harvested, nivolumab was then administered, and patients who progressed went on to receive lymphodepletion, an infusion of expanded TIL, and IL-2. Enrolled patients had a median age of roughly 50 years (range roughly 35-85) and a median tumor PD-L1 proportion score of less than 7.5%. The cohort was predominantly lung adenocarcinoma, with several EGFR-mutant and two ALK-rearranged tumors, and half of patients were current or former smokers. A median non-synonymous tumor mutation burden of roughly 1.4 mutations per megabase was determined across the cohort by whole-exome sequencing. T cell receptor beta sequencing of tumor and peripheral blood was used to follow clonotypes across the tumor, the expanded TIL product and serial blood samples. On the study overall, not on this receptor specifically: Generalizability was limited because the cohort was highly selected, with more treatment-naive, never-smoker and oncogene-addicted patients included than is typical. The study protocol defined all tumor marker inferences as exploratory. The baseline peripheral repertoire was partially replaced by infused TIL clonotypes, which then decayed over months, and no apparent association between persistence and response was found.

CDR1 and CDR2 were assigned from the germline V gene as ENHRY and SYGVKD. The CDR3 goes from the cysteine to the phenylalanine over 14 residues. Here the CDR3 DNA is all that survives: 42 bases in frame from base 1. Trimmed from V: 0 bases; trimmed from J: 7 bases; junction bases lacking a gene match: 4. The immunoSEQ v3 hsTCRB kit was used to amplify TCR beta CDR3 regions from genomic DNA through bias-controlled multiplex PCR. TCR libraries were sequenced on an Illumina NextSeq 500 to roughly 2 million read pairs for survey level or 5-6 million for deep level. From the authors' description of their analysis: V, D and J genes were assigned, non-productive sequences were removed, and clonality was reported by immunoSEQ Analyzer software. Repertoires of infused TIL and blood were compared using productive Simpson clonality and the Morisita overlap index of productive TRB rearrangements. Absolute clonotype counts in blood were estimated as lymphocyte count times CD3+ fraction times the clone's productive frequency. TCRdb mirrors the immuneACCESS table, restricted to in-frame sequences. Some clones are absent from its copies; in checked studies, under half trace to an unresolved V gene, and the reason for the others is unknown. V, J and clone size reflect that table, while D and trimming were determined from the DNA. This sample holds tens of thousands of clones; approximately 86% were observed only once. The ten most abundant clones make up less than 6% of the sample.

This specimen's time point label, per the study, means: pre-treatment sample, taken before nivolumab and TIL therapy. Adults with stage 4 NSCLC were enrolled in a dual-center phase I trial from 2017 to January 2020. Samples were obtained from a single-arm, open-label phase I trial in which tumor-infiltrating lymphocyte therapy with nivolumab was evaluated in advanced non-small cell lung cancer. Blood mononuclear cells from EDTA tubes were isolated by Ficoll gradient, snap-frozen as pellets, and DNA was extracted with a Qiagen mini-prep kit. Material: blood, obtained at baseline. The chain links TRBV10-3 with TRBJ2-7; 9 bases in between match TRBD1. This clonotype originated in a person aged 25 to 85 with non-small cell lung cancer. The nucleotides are TGTGCCATCAGTGAGTCGAACAGGGGGCTTGAGCAGTACTTC. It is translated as CAISESNRGLEQYF.